A selection of T cell receptor beta chains follows, all from one sample in a study of liver allograft versus peripheral blood T cells. TCRdb reprocessed the reads via MiXCR and lists one record per CDR3 protein. The sample yields about 15,000 distinct CDR3 sequences, approximately 20% seen once. Source of these receptors: a human patient who had a liver transplant. Some of these T cells may belong to the graft donor. Both conserved end residues are trimmed from each CDR3. D genes are given only for firm matches.

-	TRBJ2-3	TRBV5-4	ASSLGGGTDTQY
-	TRBJ1-2	TRBV6-5	ASSYGPEASGYT
-	TRBJ2-1	TRBV19	ASSEGPSSYNEQF
-	TRBJ2-1	TRBV18	ASSPTHSSYNEQF
TRBD1	TRBJ1-2	TRBV19	ASSRGTVGYT
-	TRBJ1-1	TRBV7-9	ASSLTGGGNTEAF
-	TRBJ2-7	TRBV6-1	ATIQGLGNSYEQY
-	TRBJ1-1	TRBV20-1	SAPSRGNTEAF
-	TRBJ1-1	TRBV6-5	ASSYRGGRDEAF
-	TRBJ2-7	TRBV12-3/TRBV12-4	ASSFGGSYEQY
TRBD1	TRBJ1-2	TRBV6-2/TRBV6-3	ASGTGEVVGYT
-	TRBJ1-1	TRBV18	ASSGEGGNTEAF
TRBD2	TRBJ2-3	TRBV5-4	ASSSRLAGGDTQY
-	TRBJ1-1	TRBV11-1	ASSSGRMNTEAF
-	TRBJ1-6	TRBV15	ATSQGSYNSPLH
-	TRBJ1-5	TRBV12-3/TRBV12-4	ASSDESEENQPQH
TRBD2	TRBJ2-7	TRBV7-2	ASSSEAGGSYEQY
-	TRBJ2-7	TRBV20-1	SASPSTDVEQY
TRBD1	TRBJ1-5	TRBV12-3/TRBV12-4	ASRPPGTGDQPQH
-	TRBJ1-2	TRBV5-6	ASSLVGNNYGYT
-	TRBJ1-1	TRBV27	ASTSGTQNTEAF
-	TRBJ1-5	TRBV6-5	ASSSFVGGLLNQPQH
-	TRBJ1-1	TRBV5-1	ASSWSTDMNTEAF
-	TRBJ2-1	TRBV24-1	ATSDPVTNEQF
-	TRBJ1-1	TRBV11-2	ASSLVIRSEGEAF
-	TRBJ2-2	TRBV19	AARGGAFTGELF
-	TRBJ2-1	TRBV12-3/TRBV12-4	ASGEDEQF
-	TRBJ1-3	TRBV19	ASSIGSQRGRNTIY
-	TRBJ1-1	TRBV10-3	AISISQNTEAF
-	TRBJ1-2	TRBV6-5	ASTPTILGPGGYT
-	TRBJ1-4	TRBV18	ASSTNGWGNEKLF
-	TRBJ2-1	TRBV19	ASSMRAGPSSYNEQF
-	TRBJ1-4	TRBV6-1	ASSEAEGGVGEKLF
-	TRBJ1-2	TRBV24-1	ATSDYNYGYT
TRBD1	TRBJ1-6	TRBV18	ASSEALGQQSPLH
TRBD1	TRBJ2-7	TRBV12-3/TRBV12-4	ASSLQGQGTHEQY
TRBD1	TRBJ1-3	TRBV10-3	AISPGTGSNTIY
-	TRBJ1-2	TRBV6-5	ASTSLGEANYGYT
-	TRBJ2-3	TRBV19	ASSRLGVEDTQY
-	TRBJ1-3	TRBV19	ASKPDRSGNTIY
-	-	TRBV24-1	ATSDLRNEQF
-	TRBJ1-2	TRBV6-1	ASSDQDYGYT
TRBD1	TRBJ2-1	TRBV10-3	AISDDREGEQF
-	TRBJ1-5	TRBV27	ASSLRTGPGGPQH
-	TRBJ1-5	TRBV27	ASSPGGLMAQH
TRBD1	TRBJ1-2	TRBV7-2	ASSLATGGIYGYT
-	TRBJ1-5	TRBV16	ASTPGLDSNQPQH
-	TRBJ1-1	TRBV6-6	ASSKQGGGYTEAF
-	TRBJ2-7	TRBV6-1	ASSETTVYEQY
-	TRBJ1-2	TRBV30	AWSVEAFDGYT
-	TRBJ2-7	TRBV27	ASSQSGRYEQY